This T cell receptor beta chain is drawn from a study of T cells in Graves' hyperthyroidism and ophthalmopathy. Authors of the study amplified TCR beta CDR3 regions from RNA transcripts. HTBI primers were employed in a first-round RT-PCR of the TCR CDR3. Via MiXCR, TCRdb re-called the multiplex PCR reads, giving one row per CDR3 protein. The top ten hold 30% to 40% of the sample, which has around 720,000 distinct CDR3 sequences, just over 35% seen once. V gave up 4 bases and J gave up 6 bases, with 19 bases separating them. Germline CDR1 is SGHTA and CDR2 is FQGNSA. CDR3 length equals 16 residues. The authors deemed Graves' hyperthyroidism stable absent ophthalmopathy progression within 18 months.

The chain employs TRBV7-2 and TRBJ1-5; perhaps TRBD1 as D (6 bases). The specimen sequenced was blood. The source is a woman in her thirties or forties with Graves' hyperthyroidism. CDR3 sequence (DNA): TGTGCCAGCAGCTACGGGGTTGGGGGGGCCGGTCAGCCCCAGCATTTT. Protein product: CASSYGVGGAGQPQHF.